The 15 T cell receptor beta chains presented below share a single source sample, sequenced in a study of cytomegalovirus exposure and HLA in healthy donors. The PCR employed 60 Vbeta primers together with 13 Jbeta primers. The protocol was immunoSEQ multiplex PCR, while the TCRdb copy is restricted to in-frame clones and leaves out a portion. The table has 120,000 or so clones, about four fifths seen once. The specimen sequenced was PBMCs. All receptors derive from a woman aged 40-49 years in good health and CMV-seropositive.

This chain joins TRBV19 and TRBJ1-2; D not certain. Between the trimmed V and J ends, which lost 0 bases and 1 base, there was a span of 6 bases. Germline CDR1 reads LNHDA; CDR2 reads SQIVND (reference sequence). This CDR3 is built from 14 residues. The CDR3 is CASSIDRGNYGYTF. The CDR3 DNA reads as TGTGCCAGTAGTATAGATCGAGGTAACTATGGCTACACCTTC.

V usage is TRBV30 and J usage is TRBJ2-3, with 11 bases fitting TRBD1. The CDR3 extends over 16 amino acids. CDR1 and CDR2 (germline): GTSNPN, SVGIG (reference sequence). J gave up 3 bases and V 3 bases, and 8 bases lay outside the gene matches. CDR3 loop: CAWSGQGAENTDTQYF. The CDR3, as DNA: TGTGCCTGGAGCGGACAGGGGGCGGAAAATACAGATACGCAGTATTTT.

This clone was recorded once. The chain carries TRBV7-8 and TRBJ2-5; maybe TRBD1 (6 bases). Germline V gene lookup returns CDR1 SGHVS and CDR2 FQNEAQ. The V and J ends lost 4 bases and 1 base respectively, with 16 bases between them. The CDR3 spans 16 residues. The CDR3 DNA reads TGTGCCAGCAGCTCGCCTCTCCAGGGGCTCCAAGAGACCCAGTACTTC. It encodes CASSSPLQGLQETQYF.

The gene calls are TRBV7-2 and TRBJ2-7; TRBD2 matches at 13 bases. Germline V gene data show CDR1 as SGHTA and CDR2 as FQGNSA. The CDR3 runs 18 residues. The trim removed 4 bases at V and 3 bases at J, leaving 12 bases unmatched. The CDR3 is CASSYQLGLAGRNYEQYF. The CDR3 bases are TGTGCCAGCAGCTACCAGCTGGGACTAGCGGGACGAAACTACGAGCAGTACTTC.

The V call is TRBV5-1, the J call TRBJ2-7; TRBD1 matches at 10 bases. This CDR3 comprises 12 residues. V shed 4 bases and J 6 bases; nucleotides not matched to a gene: 1. CDR1 is SGHRS and CDR2 is YFSETQ in the germline V gene. Here the CDR3 reads CASSDRGREQYF. The CDR3 DNA reads as TGCGCCAGCAGCGACAGGGGGCGCGAGCAGTACTTC.

This chain connects TRBV10-3 to TRBJ2-5; a possible D gene is TRBD2 (5 bases). The CDR3 is made up of 16 amino acids. Germline CDR1 reads ENHRY; CDR2 reads SYGVKD. Trimming pared 0 bases from V and 2 bases from J, leaving 13 bases between. Here the CDR3 reads CAISESRVPRQETQYF. The DNA for the CDR3 is TGTGCCATCAGTGAGTCGCGGGTCCCTCGGCAAGAGACCCAGTACTTC.

This sequence joins TRBV6-1 and TRBJ2-7; D possibly corresponds to TRBD2 (7 bases). The V gene's germline CDR1 is MNHNS and CDR2 SASEGT. V lost 9 bases, J lost 10 bases, and 19 bases lay in between. The CDR3 spans 12 residues. The CDR3 spells CASLSGGSYQYF. CDR3 DNA: TGTGCCAGTTTGTCGGGGGGCAGTTACCAGTACTTC.

This clone showed up just a few times. The rearrangement links TRBV7-9 to TRBJ2-7, with TRBD1 identical over 10 bases. The CDR3 is 15 residues long. V was pared by 3 bases and J by 7 bases, with 9 bases of the junction left unmatched. Germline V lookup: CDR1 SEHNR, CDR2 FQNEAQ (reference sequence). The CDR3 sequence is CASSFGDRGTWEQYF. The CDR3 DNA reads as TGTGCCAGCAGCTTCGGGGACAGGGGAACATGGGAGCAGTACTTC.

This chain uses TRBV6-5 with TRBJ1-1; no firm D call. V lost 0 bases and J lost 0, with 8 bases in between. The CDR3 has 15 residues. CDR1 MNHEY and CDR2 SVGAGI come from the germline V gene. CDR3 DNA sequence: TGTGCCAGCAGTTACTCGGGAGAAATGAACACTGAAGCTTTCTTT. This codes for CASSYSGEMNTEAFF.

V gene TRBV6-5 combines with J gene TRBJ2-5; 7 bases fit TRBD1. The better agreement between TRBJ2-7 and the DNA end casts doubt on the J call. This CDR3 region has 16 residues. The germline V gene has CDR1 MNHEY and CDR2 SVGAGI. CDR3 sequence: CASSSTRQGLAYEQYF. CDR3 in DNA: TGTGCCAGCAGTTCGACACGACAGGGTTTAGCCTACGAGCAGTACTTC.

The rearrangement uses TRBV13 and TRBJ2-5; the D gene is possibly TRBD2 (6 bases). The CDR3 has 14 amino acids. CDR1 and CDR2 from the germline V gene are PRHDT and FYEKMQ (reference sequence). V lost 2 bases and J lost 4, with 11 bases in between. CDR3 residues: CASSLRQEGETQYF. CDR3 nucleotide sequence: TGTGCCAGCAGCTTACGGCAGGAGGGAGAGACCCAGTACTTC.

The chain carries TRBV13 and TRBJ2-7; 13 bases agree with TRBD2. This CDR3 is 17 amino acids long. Germline CDR1 reads PRHDT; CDR2 reads FYEKMQ (reference sequence). The J segment lost 7 bases and the V segment lost 4 bases, leaving 13 bases of the junction unmatched. The CDR3 loop is CASSSLFRLAGGGEQYF. CDR3 bases: TGTGCCAGCAGCTCGCTTTTCCGACTAGCGGGAGGCGGGGAGCAGTACTTC.

The chain carries TRBV19 and TRBJ1-1; TRBD1 matches 9 bases. The CDR3 is 15 residues long. Germline V gives CDR1 LNHDA, CDR2 SQIVND (reference sequence). With V trimmed by 7 bases and J by 1 base, 7 bases remained unmatched. The CDR3 DNA follows: TGTGCCAGTACCGTAACAGGGGGCGCGAACACTGAAGCTTTCTTT. Protein sequence: CASTVTGGANTEAFF.

This clone was picked up a small number of times. This sequence joins TRBV29-1 and TRBJ2-2, with a possible D match to TRBD1 (5 bases). The CDR3 runs to 14 residues. The ends were cut back, 1 base at V and 3 bases at J, with 9 bases in the middle. CDR1 and CDR2 (germline): SQVTM, ANQGSEA. CDR3 DNA sequence: TGCAGCGTTGAAGGCAGGGATTACACCGGGGAGCTGTTTTTT. Amino acid sequence: CSVEGRDYTGELFF.

In DNA, the CDR3 is TGTGCCAGCAGCGAACTATTACCCCGGGAGGGTACTGAAGCTTTCTTT. Protein product: CASSELLPREGTEAFF. J is TRBJ1-1 and V is TRBV27; D gene unclear. Germline V gene lookup returns CDR1 MNHEY and CDR2 SMNVEV (reference sequence). The CDR3 spans 16 residues. Trimming pared 6 bases from V and 5 bases from J, leaving 22 bases between.